The clone carrying this TCR beta chain was counted a few times. Its cognate antigen is unknown. TCRdb re-called the 5' RACE reads through MiXCR, storing one row per CDR3 protein. The sample holds hundreds of thousands of distinct CDR3 sequences, 12% seen once. The data derive from a study of CD8 T cells in ankylosing spondylitis. Study results and caveats: It appeared that ankylosing spondylitis blood was characterized by a TCR beta motif of several highly homologous variants.

The length of the CDR3 is 16 residues. Germline CDR1 MGHRA, CDR2 YSYEKL. Trimming cost V 3 bases and J 1 base, with 13 bases left between them. The gene calls are TRBV4-1 and TRBJ2-1; TRBD2 is a possible D gene (6 bases). The source material was blood, either unsorted or a sorted T cell fraction (not recorded which). The clonotype comes from a male donor with ankylosing spondylitis. The CDR3, as DNA: TGCGCCAGCAGCCATCATAGCGGAGCGTCCTACAATGAGCAGTTCTTC. It specifies CASSHHSGASYNEQFF.